These T cell receptor beta chains were read from a single sample in a study of shared clonotypes between healthy human individuals. Produced via immunoSEQ multiplex PCR; TCRdb's table is partial and in-frame only. The sample lists about 610,000 clones; approximately 96% were seen once. The sequencing sample was made of naive CD8+ T cells sorted from blood. Every receptor here comes from a woman in her 30s in good health. Each CDR3 is given with its conserved first and last residue. A D gene is named only where the DNA matches it firmly. The size of a clone is reported for some rows only, either as once, few or many, or as a class for expanded clones.

len,j_gene,v_gene,abundance,d_gene,CDR3aa,CDR3nt
14,TRBJ2-3,TRBV9,.,.,CASSEGLGPDTQYF,TGTGCCAGCAGCGAAGGGTTGGGTCCAGATACGCAGTATTTT
12,TRBJ2-7,TRBV10-1,.,.,CASSDGPYEQYF,TGCGCCAGCAGTGACGGACCCTACGAGCAGTACTTC
14,TRBJ2-7,TRBV27,.,.,CASSLGRESREQYF,TGTGCCAGCAGTTTAGGCAGGGAGTCACGGGAGCAGTACTTC
12,TRBJ1-1,TRBV6-5,once,.,CASRDPGSEAFF,TGTGCCAGCAGGGACCCGGGGAGTGAAGCTTTCTTT
16,TRBJ2-7,TRBV23-1,.,TRBD1,CASSQTRTGNPYEQYF,TGCGCCAGCAGTCAAACAAGGACAGGAAACCCCTACGAGCAGTACTTC
11,TRBJ2-1,TRBV28,.,.,CASSLGGEQFF,TGTGCCAGCAGTTTAGGTGGTGAGCAGTTCTTC
14,TRBJ1-5,TRBV4-1,.,.,CASSHGQTNQPQHF,TGCGCCAGCAGCCATGGACAGACCAATCAGCCCCAGCATTTT
16,TRBJ2-3,TRBV28,once,.,CASSLVVPSGTDTQYF,TGTGCCAGCAGTTTGGTAGTTCCTTCAGGCACAGATACGCAGTATTTT
16,TRBJ2-7,TRBV15,.,TRBD1,CATSTPTGGPTHEQYF,TGTGCCACCAGCACACCGACAGGGGGGCCCACCCACGAGCAGTACTTC
17,TRBJ2-2,TRBV7-9,.,TRBD1,CASSLPKQGANTGELFF,TGTGCCAGCAGCTTACCCAAACAGGGGGCGAACACCGGGGAGCTGTTTTTT
14,TRBJ2-1,TRBV9,.,.,CASGGSGTSSLPFF,TGTGCCAGCGGGGGATCCGGGACATCCTCTCTTCCGTTCTTC
13,TRBJ2-7,TRBV21-1,.,.,CASRGTHPYEQYF,TGTGCCAGCCGAGGGACACATCCCTACGAGCAGTACTTC
13,TRBJ1-1,TRBV9,.,.,CASSVGAGTEAFF,TGTGCCAGCAGCGTAGGGGCGGGGACTGAAGCTTTCTTT
16,TRBJ2-7,TRBV19,.,TRBD2,CASRLSGALGGYEQYF,TGTGCCAGTAGACTCAGCGGGGCTCTCGGAGGTTACGAGCAGTACTTC
13,TRBJ2-1,TRBV7-8,.,.,CASGRSTYNEQFF,TGTGCCAGCGGAAGGAGTACCTACAATGAGCAGTTCTTC
13,TRBJ1-1,TRBV28,.,.,CASSFEKNTEAFF,TGTGCCAGCAGTTTTGAGAAGAACACTGAAGCTTTCTTT
16,TRBJ2-7,TRBV2,.,TRBD1,CASSGFAGQGWYEQYF,TGTGCCAGCAGTGGATTCGCGGGACAGGGTTGGTACGAGCAGTACTTC
14,TRBJ2-2,TRBV27,once,TRBD2,CASGLAGTGGELFF,TGTGCCAGCGGACTAGCGGGAACTGGCGGGGAGCTGTTTTTT
14,TRBJ2-7,TRBV27,.,.,CASSFGRGDHEQYF,TGTGCCAGCAGTTTCGGCAGGGGAGACCACGAGCAGTACTTC
15,TRBJ2-1,TRBV14,.,.,CASSQDRRGTNEQFF,TGTGCCAGCAGCCAAGATCGTCGGGGTACTAATGAGCAGTTCTTC
13,TRBJ1-2,TRBV7-3,.,.,CASSLAGEHGYTF,TGTGCCAGCAGCCTGGCGGGGGAACATGGCTACACCTTC
16,TRBJ2-5,TRBV4-1,.,TRBD2,CASSHDLAGGLETQYF,TGCGCCAGCAGCCATGATCTAGCGGGAGGGCTGGAGACCCAGTACTTC
16,TRBJ2-2,TRBV5-8,.,.,CASSPPEQGFTGELFF,TGTGCCAGCAGCCCCCCGGAACAGGGTTTCACCGGGGAGCTGTTTTTT
14,TRBJ2-7,TRBV1,once,.,CTSSQVFSFDEQYF,TGCACCAGCAGCCAAGTTTTTTCGTTCGACGAGCAGTACTTC
13,TRBJ1-1,TRBV16,.,.,CASSQSVNTEAFF,TGTGCCAGCAGCCAATCTGTGAACACTGAAGCTTTCTTT
15,TRBJ2-1,TRBV19,.,.,CASTIVRGSYNEQFF,TGTGCCAGTACCATAGTTAGAGGGTCCTACAATGAGCAGTTCTTC
15,TRBJ1-1,TRBV4-2,.,.,CASSQEIPGKTEAFF,TGTGCCAGCAGCCAAGAAATTCCGGGGAAGACTGAAGCTTTCTTT
13,TRBJ2-7,TRBV7-9,once,.,CASSLPMAYEQYF,TGTGCCAGCAGCTTGCCTATGGCCTACGAGCAGTACTTC
13,TRBJ1-5,TRBV5-4,.,TRBD1,CASSPTGGQPQHF,TGTGCCAGCAGCCCGACAGGGGGACAGCCCCAGCATTTT
14,TRBJ2-5,TRBV7-9,once,.,CASSLAGVGETQYF,TGTGCCAGCAGCTTAGCGGGGGTCGGAGAGACCCAGTACTTC
17,TRBJ2-2,TRBV5-1,.,TRBD2,CASSTHIAGRGTGELFF,TGCGCCAGCAGCACTCATATAGCGGGTAGGGGCACCGGGGAGCTGTTTTTT
17,TRBJ2-1,TRBV4-2,.,TRBD2,CASSQDGRAGVSEEQFF,TGTGCCAGCAGCCAAGATGGGCGAGCGGGAGTATCGGAGGAGCAGTTCTTC
14,TRBJ1-4,TRBV5-6,.,.,CASSLGRTNEKLFF,TGTGCCAGCAGCTTGGGACGGACGAATGAAAAACTGTTTTTT
14,TRBJ2-1,TRBV28,once,.,CASISLSSYNEQFF,TGTGCCAGCATCTCGCTGAGCTCCTACAATGAGCAGTTCTTC
15,TRBJ2-2,TRBV6-5,.,TRBD1,CASTWTGEGTGELFF,TGTGCCAGCACCTGGACAGGGGAGGGCACCGGGGAGCTGTTTTTT
13,TRBJ2-5,TRBV7-3,.,.,CASSLESEETQYF,TGTGCCAGCAGCCTCGAATCCGAAGAGACCCAGTACTTC
16,TRBJ2-7,TRBV28,.,.,CASSSPLASRPYEQYF,TGTGCCAGCAGTTCCCCCTTGGCTAGCAGACCCTACGAGCAGTACTTC
13,TRBJ2-1,TRBV5-5,.,.,CASSFQMNNEQFF,TGTGCCAGCAGCTTTCAGATGAACAATGAGCAGTTCTTC
14,TRBJ2-7,TRBV13,.,TRBD1,CASSETDRAYEQYF,TGTGCCAGCAGCGAAACAGACAGGGCCTACGAGCAGTACTTC